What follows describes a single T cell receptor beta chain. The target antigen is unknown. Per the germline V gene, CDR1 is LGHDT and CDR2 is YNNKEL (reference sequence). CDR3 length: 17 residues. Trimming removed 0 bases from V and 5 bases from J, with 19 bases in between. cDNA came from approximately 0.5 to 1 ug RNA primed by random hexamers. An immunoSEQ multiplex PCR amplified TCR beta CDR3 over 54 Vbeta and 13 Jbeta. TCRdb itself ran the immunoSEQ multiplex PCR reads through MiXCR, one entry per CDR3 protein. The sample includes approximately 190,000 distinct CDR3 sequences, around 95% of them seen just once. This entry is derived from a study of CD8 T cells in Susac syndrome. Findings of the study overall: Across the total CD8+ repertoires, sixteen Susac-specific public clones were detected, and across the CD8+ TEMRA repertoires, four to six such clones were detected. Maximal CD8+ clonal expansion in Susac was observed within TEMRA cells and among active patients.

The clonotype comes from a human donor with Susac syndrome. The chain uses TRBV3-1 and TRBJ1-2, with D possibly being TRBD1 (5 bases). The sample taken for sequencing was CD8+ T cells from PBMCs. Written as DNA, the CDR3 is TGTGCCAGCAGCCAAGATCCCCCCGGGGGGTCCCTATATGGCTACACCTTC. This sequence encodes CASSQDPPGGSLYGYTF.